One sample yielded the 8 T cell receptor beta chains listed below, sequenced in a study of vaccination effects on CD4 cells after COVID-19. Prior to sequencing, the ViraFEST assay stimulated PBMC with viral peptide pools, which expanded the antigen-specific CD4+ T cells. Researchers isolated CD4+ T cells once approximately 10 days of culture had elapsed. PCR confirmed that the person was infected with SARS-CoV-2 between March and December 2020. The assay was immunoSEQ multiplex PCR, and TCRdb's table has in-frame clones only and misses some. The table lists under 65,000 clones, 65% to 80% of them singletons, with approximately 5% in the top ten. Their antigen targets remain unknown. Sequenced material: CD4+ T cells from PBMCs cultured with HIV peptides, taken before COVID-19 vaccination. Subset indicated: HIV-1 Nef peptide pool negative control/reference culture. These receptors came from a human donor who had a prior SARS-CoV-2 infection.

This chain links TRBV30 with TRBJ2-1; 7 bases are a match to TRBD1. Germline values: CDR1 GTSNPN, CDR2 SVGIG (reference sequence). The CDR3 extends over 12 amino acids. Unmatched junction bases numbered 8, after V lost 0 bases and J lost 15 bases. In nucleotides, the CDR3 is TGTGCCTGGAGTGTAAGGGGGACAGTTATGTTCTTC. Protein: CAWSVRGTVMFF. Based on the CDR3 plus reference TRBV30 and TRBJ2-1, the full variable domain is SQTIHQWPATLVQPVGSPLSLECTVEGTSNPNLYWYRQAAGRGLQLLFYSVGIGQISSEVPQNLSASRPQDRQFILSSKKLLLSDSGFYLCAWSVRGTVMFFGPGTRLTVL.

Only one count was recorded for this clone. The rearrangement uses TRBV18 and TRBJ2-5; D is unclear. CDR1 and CDR2 (germline): KGHSH, LQKENI. This CDR3 region has 13 residues. Trimming took off 2 bases at V and 5 bases at J, with 9 bases between the two ends. The CDR3 region has the DNA TGTGCCAGCTCACCATTTGCGTCGGAGACCCAGTACTTC. This translates into CASSPFASETQYF.

V and J are TRBV28 and TRBJ2-4; TRBD2 matches at 10 bases. The CDR3 totals 17 residues. Unmatched junction bases numbered 7, after V lost 5 bases and J lost 0 bases. Germline CDR1 and CDR2: MDHEN and SYDVKM. CDR3 amino acids: CASSEGLATLAKNIQYF. The CDR3 DNA is TGTGCCAGCAGTGAGGGACTAGCGACACTAGCCAAAAACATTCAGTACTTC.

The genes are TRBV7-9 and TRBJ2-7, with a weak D call TRBD1 (5 bases). The CDR3 is 14 amino acids. From germline, CDR1 is SEHNR and CDR2 FQNEAQ (reference sequence). Trimming removed 1 base at V and 0 bases at J, with 7 bases between. CDR3 coding DNA: TGTGCCAGCAGCTTAGACAGGAGCTCCTACGAGCAGTACTTC. This gives the protein CASSLDRSSYEQYF.

This chain joins TRBV19 and TRBJ2-2, with D maybe TRBD1 (5 bases). The CDR3 totals 15 residues. CDR1 is LNHDA and CDR2 is SQIVND in the germline V gene (reference sequence). V dropped 6 bases and J dropped 5 bases, with 16 bases sitting between them. Written as DNA, the CDR3 is TGTGCCAGTAGCCTCCTCAGGGTAGGGACCGGGGAGCTGTTTTTT. Its translation is CASSLLRVGTGELFF.

J is TRBJ2-3 and V is TRBV6-5; D tentatively reads TRBD1 or TRBD2 (5 bases each). Germline CDR1 and CDR2: MNHEY and SVGAGI. V lost 6 bases and J 4 bases, leaving 17 bases between the germline ends. The CDR3 has 15 residues. The DNA of the CDR3 is TGTGCCAGCAGGAGGCAGGCAGGGAGCGCAGATACGCAGTATTTT. Amino acid sequence: CASRRQAGSADTQYF.

The V call is TRBV7-2, the J call TRBJ2-1; D might be TRBD1 (5 bases). In germline, CDR1 is SGHTA, CDR2 FQGNSA. Trimming stripped 5 bases from V and 1 base from J, with 18 bases between. There are 17 residues in the CDR3. In DNA form, the CDR3 reads TGTGCCAGCAGCCCCGTTGTAGGGGAAAGTTCCTACAATGAGCAGTTCTTC. It encodes CASSPVVGESSYNEQFF.

This sequence joins TRBV10-3 and TRBJ2-5, with D perhaps matching TRBD2 (7 bases). The CDR3 contains 16 residues. CDR1 and CDR2 from the germline V gene are ENHRY and SYGVKD. V was trimmed by 7 bases and J by 0 bases, leaving 18 bases between them. Written as DNA, the CDR3 is TGTGCCATCATCGGCGGGGGCAGGGATTACCAAGAGACCCAGTACTTC. It codes for CAIIGGGRDYQETQYF.